Listed below are T cell receptor beta chains from one sample, sequenced in a study of long-term antiretroviral therapy in people with HIV. The data were produced by immunoSEQ multiplex PCR, yet TCRdb's version contains in-frame clones alone and is incomplete. Here the sample spans tens of thousands of clones, over 90% being singletons. Sequencing was performed on unsorted PBMCs, taken roughly 6.3 years after starting antiretroviral therapy. Every receptor here comes from a woman aged 40 to 50 with HIV. Both conserved end residues are part of each CDR3. The order of the fields is CDR3 length, D gene, J gene, V gene, clone size, CDR3 protein, CDR3 DNA. A D gene is named only where the DNA matches it firmly. Expanded clones get a size class; other rows say once, few or many, or leave the size out.

>13|NA|TRBJ1-2|TRBV10-2|NA
CASKGFVDYGYTF
TGCGCCAGCAAGGGTTTTGTAGACTATGGCTACACCTTC
>15|TRBD1|TRBJ1-4|TRBV6-1|NA
CASSGFWTGSEKLFF
TGTGCCAGCAGTGGTTTTTGGACAGGGAGTGAAAAACTGTTTTTT
>11|NA|TRBJ2-7|TRBV6-6|NA
CASRGAYEQYF
TGTGCCAGCAGAGGAGCCTACGAGCAGTACTTC
>15|NA|TRBJ2-5|TRBV19|NA
CASSAVGALQETQYF
TGTGCCAGTAGTGCTGTGGGGGCCCTCCAAGAGACCCAGTACTTC
>15|TRBD1|TRBJ2-2|TRBV7-9|NA
CASSVGTANTGELFF
TGTGCCAGCAGCGTAGGGACAGCGAACACCGGGGAGCTGTTTTTT
>17|TRBD2|TRBJ2-5|TRBV9|NA
CASSVNPSGGMGETQYF
TGTGCCAGCAGCGTAAATCCTAGCGGGGGGATGGGGGAGACCCAGTACTTC
>12|NA|TRBJ1-5|TRBV7-9|NA
CASSRDNQPQHF
TGTGCCAGCAGCAGGGATAATCAGCCCCAGCATTTT
>15|NA|TRBJ2-1|TRBV5-1|once
CASSLARGSYNEQFF
TGCGCCAGCAGCTTGGCCCGAGGATCCTACAATGAGCAGTTCTTC
>11|NA|TRBJ2-1|TRBV9|NA
CASSRSGEQFF
TGTGCCAGCAGCCGCTCTGGAGAGCAGTTCTTC
>12|NA|TRBJ2-7|TRBV2|NA
CASSGQIYEQYF
TGTGCCAGCTCGGGGCAGATCTACGAGCAGTACTTC
>14|NA|TRBJ1-1|TRBV7-2|NA
CASSLLTMNTEAFF
TGTGCCAGCAGCCTTTTGACCATGAACACTGAAGCTTTCTTT
>16|NA|TRBJ2-5|TRBV6-6|NA
CASSLLEGGGRETQYF
TGTGCCAGCAGCCTTCTGGAAGGGGGTGGGCGAGAGACCCAGTACTTC
>15|NA|TRBJ1-4|TRBV4-1|NA
CASSPEEGDGEKLFF
TGCGCCAGCAGCCCAGAAGAGGGGGATGGTGAAAAACTGTTTTTT
>15|TRBD1|TRBJ2-5|TRBV7-7|NA
CASQTGSGGRETQYF
TGTGCTAGTCAAACGGGGTCAGGGGGCAGGGAGACCCAGTACTTC
>13|NA|TRBJ2-3|TRBV7-2|NA
CASSLLAADTQYF
TGTGCCAGCAGCTTACTAGCCGCAGATACGCAGTATTTT
>14|NA|TRBJ2-3|TRBV13|NA
CASLWTASTDTQYF
TGTGCCAGCCTCTGGACGGCTAGCACAGATACGCAGTATTTT
>14|TRBD1|TRBJ2-5|TRBV7-6|NA
CASSLSAQGETQYF
TGTGCCAGCAGCTTATCCGCACAGGGGGAGACCCAGTACTTC
>16|TRBD1|TRBJ1-6|TRBV19|NA
CASSDRGNSYNSPLHF
TGTGCCAGTAGCGACAGGGGGAACTCCTATAATTCACCCCTCCACTTT
>16|NA|TRBJ1-2|TRBV5-1|NA
CASSLGTQALNYGYTF
TGCGCCAGCAGCTTGGGAACTCAGGCGCTCAACTATGGCTACACCTTC
>15|NA|TRBJ2-3|TRBV11-2|NA
CASSLGGRQTDTQYF
TGTGCCAGCAGCTTAGGCGGCAGGCAAACAGATACGCAGTATTTT
>16|TRBD1|TRBJ1-5|TRBV6-1|NA
CASSETEGAPSQPQHF
TGTGCCAGCAGTGAAACGGAGGGGGCGCCGAGTCAGCCCCAGCATTTT
>17|NA|TRBJ1-2|TRBV4-1|NA
CASSQVPRSGTSRGYTF
TGCGCCAGCAGCCAAGTCCCCCGTTCCGGGACTTCACGAGGCTACACCTTC
>18|TRBD2|TRBJ2-4|TRBV9|NA
CASSFGPGLAGGPGIQYF
TGTGCCAGCAGCTTCGGACCGGGACTAGCGGGGGGGCCCGGCATTCAGTACTTC
>16|TRBD1|TRBJ1-6|TRBV19|NA
CASSIQGAPGGSPLHF
TGTGCCAGTAGTATTCAGGGGGCCCCTGGGGGTTCACCCCTCCACTTT
>14|NA|TRBJ1-1|TRBV6-1|NA
CASTTNGGGTEAFF
TGTGCCAGCACCACGAACGGAGGGGGCACTGAAGCTTTCTTT
>17|TRBD2|TRBJ2-3|TRBV4-1|NA
CASSQGLSGGSKDTQYF
TGCGCCAGCAGCCAAGGCCTTAGCGGGGGTTCTAAAGATACGCAGTATTTT
>13|NA|TRBJ2-5|TRBV7-2|NA
CASSLGLQETQYF
TGTGCCAGCAGCTTAGGCCTTCAAGAGACCCAGTACTTC
>13|NA|TRBJ1-2|TRBV15|NA
CATSSGGGYGYTF
TGTGCCACCAGCAGCGGAGGCGGGTATGGCTACACCTTC
>17|NA|TRBJ2-2|TRBV29-1|NA
CSVEDRPTGSDTGELFF
TGCAGCGTTGAAGATCGTCCCACAGGGAGCGACACCGGGGAGCTGTTTTTT
>15|NA|TRBJ1-1|TRBV6-5|once
CASSYGAALNTEAFF
TGTGCCAGCAGTTACGGGGCAGCATTGAACACTGAAGCTTTCTTT